This T cell receptor (beta chain) was captured by sequencing in a study of Graves' ophthalmopathy and Graves' hyperthyroidism. Amplified material comprised TCR beta CDR3 regions derived from RNA transcripts. First-round RT-PCR with HTBI primers preceded a second-round multiplex PCR. TCRdb reprocessed the multiplex PCR reads via MiXCR and lists one record per CDR3 protein. The data show fewer than 400,000 distinct CDR3 sequences, around 17% seen once. Pregnant or lactating patients and those with other autoimmune diseases or uncontrolled infections were excluded. The diagnostic workup employed clinical symptoms, serum thyroxine, TRAb, thyroid ultrasound and orbital computed tomography. PBMCs came from less than 13 ml of fresh peripheral blood. This CDR3 is 17 amino acids long. Losses at the gene ends were 2 bases for V and 10 bases for J; bases not matched to a gene: 10. Overall study findings and caveats: Blood also harbored most expanded thyroid clonotypes above 0.001 frequency.

This clonotype was seen repeatedly, ten times or more. Its antigen is undetermined. What was sequenced was peripheral blood. The clonotype comes from a woman in her late teens or twenties with Graves' ophthalmopathy. The J gene is TRBJ1-6, the V gene TRBV12-3 or TRBV12-4, with 11 positions matching TRBD1. CDR3 residues: CASSLSGQGARNSPLHF. As DNA, the CDR3 is TGTGCCAGCAGTTTATCTGGACAGGGGGCGAGAAACTCACCCCTCCACTTT.